These 2 T cell receptor beta chains share one sample of origin, sequenced in a study of early T cells in non-severe SARS-CoV-2 infection. TCRdb independently ran MiXCR on the 5' RACE reads; one entry per CDR3 protein. The sample has 60,000 to 80,000 distinct CDR3 sequences; 10% to 15% are singletons. What was sequenced was whole blood. The source of these receptors is an adult who was a healthcare worker with PCR-confirmed SARS-CoV-2 infection or an uninfected control (not recorded which).

In its sample, this clonotype was seen many times. The chain is built from TRBV29-1 and TRBJ2-7; D may be TRBD2 (5 bases). The germline gives CDR1 SQVTM, CDR2 ANQGSEA. Trimming stripped 0 bases from V and 4 bases from J, with 10 bases between. The CDR3 length is 13 residues. The CDR3 coding sequence is TGCAGCGTTGAAGATCTTCGGGGTTACGAGCAGTACTTC. Its protein is CSVEDLRGYEQYF.

V is TRBV2 and J is TRBJ2-7; 9 nucleotides align to TRBD2. The length of the CDR3 is 15 residues. Germline loops: CDR1 SNHLY, CDR2 FYNNEI. V shed 7 bases, J shed 2 bases, and the junction held 9 bases outside the gene matches. In DNA, the CDR3 is TGTGCCAGCATGAATAGCGGGAGAGACCCCTACGAGCAGTACTTC. This encodes CASMNSGRDPYEQYF.